The rows below give T cell receptor beta chains drawn from one sample of a study of blood T cell repertoires in COVID-19. Produced via immunoSEQ multiplex PCR; TCRdb's table is partial and in-frame only. The sample has more than 65,000 clones, 60% to 85% seen once; the top ten hold 16%. Sample: peripheral blood. These receptor sequences come from a man in his 60s with acute or convalescent COVID-19. The CDR3 runs from the conserved cysteine through the conserved F or W. Fields, in order: clone size, J gene, V gene, D gene, CDR3 protein, CDR3 DNA. The D gene is left open where the match is weak. Expanded clones are given a class, and other clones once, few, many or no size at all.

clone_size: NA
j_call: TRBJ2-7
v_call: TRBV5-8
d_call: TRBD1
cdr3_aa: CASSAGTGEPYEQYF
cdr3_nt: TGTGCCAGCAGCGCTGGGACAGGGGAACCCTACGAGCAGTACTTC

clone_size: NA
j_call: TRBJ2-7
v_call: TRBV10-3
d_call: NA
cdr3_aa: CAISESSHRYEQYF
cdr3_nt: TGTGCCATCAGTGAGTCGAGTCATCGGTACGAGCAGTACTTC

clone_size: NA
j_call: TRBJ1-5
v_call: TRBV30
d_call: TRBD1
cdr3_aa: CAWSGDRGRQPQHF
cdr3_nt: TGTGCCTGGAGTGGGGACAGGGGGAGGCAGCCCCAGCATTTT

clone_size: NA
j_call: TRBJ2-3
v_call: TRBV5-4
d_call: TRBD2
cdr3_aa: CASSRTSGGGGTDTQYF
cdr3_nt: TGTGCCAGCAGCCGGACTAGCGGGGGAGGGGGGACAGATACGCAGTATTTT

clone_size: NA
j_call: TRBJ1-1
v_call: TRBV4-2
d_call: NA
cdr3_aa: CASSQVTANTEAFF
cdr3_nt: TGTGCCAGCAGCCAAGTTACAGCGAACACTGAAGCTTTCTTT

clone_size: NA
j_call: TRBJ2-3
v_call: TRBV4-1
d_call: TRBD2
cdr3_aa: CASSHRRTAQGLAGVDTQYF
cdr3_nt: TGCGCCAGCAGCCACCGACGTACGGCTCAGGGACTAGCGGGGGTGGATACGCAGTATTTT

clone_size: NA
j_call: TRBJ1-3
v_call: TRBV7-9
d_call: NA
cdr3_aa: CASSLRSVGNTIYF
cdr3_nt: TGTGCCAGCAGCCTCCGCAGCGTCGGAAACACCATATATTTT

clone_size: NA
j_call: TRBJ2-6
v_call: TRBV7-2
d_call: NA
cdr3_aa: CASSRSGSSGANVLTF
cdr3_nt: TGTGCCAGCAGCCGGTCGGGGAGCTCTGGGGCCAACGTCCTGACTTTC

clone_size: few
j_call: TRBJ1-6
v_call: TRBV18
d_call: NA
cdr3_aa: CASFQGLDSPLHF
cdr3_nt: TGTGCCAGCTTTCAGGGGTTAGATTCACCCCTCCACTTT

clone_size: NA
j_call: TRBJ1-4
v_call: TRBV5-1
d_call: NA
cdr3_aa: CASSFRGGSGEKLFF
cdr3_nt: TGCGCCAGCAGCTTCCGGGGGGGCTCTGGAGAAAAACTGTTTTTT

clone_size: NA
j_call: TRBJ1-5
v_call: TRBV6-6
d_call: NA
cdr3_aa: CASSYFVRLQPQHF
cdr3_nt: TGTGCCAGCAGTTACTTCGTCAGACTCCAGCCCCAGCATTTT

clone_size: NA
j_call: TRBJ2-5
v_call: TRBV11-2
d_call: TRBD2
cdr3_aa: CASRRTSGAMGETQYF
cdr3_nt: TGTGCCAGCAGGAGAACTAGCGGGGCAATGGGAGAGACCCAGTACTTC

clone_size: NA
j_call: TRBJ2-3
v_call: TRBV12-3/TRBV12-4
d_call: NA
cdr3_aa: CASSLRDTQYF
cdr3_nt: TGTGCCAGCAGTTTACGAGATACGCAGTATTTT

clone_size: NA
j_call: TRBJ2-7
v_call: TRBV27
d_call: NA
cdr3_aa: CASSFAPHLPREQYF
cdr3_nt: TGTGCCAGCAGTTTTGCGCCTCACTTGCCTAGAGAGCAGTACTTC

clone_size: NA
j_call: TRBJ2-2
v_call: TRBV30
d_call: NA
cdr3_aa: CAWSVFAVNTGELFF
cdr3_nt: TGTGCCTGGAGTGTTTTTGCGGTGAACACCGGGGAGCTGTTTTTT

clone_size: once
j_call: TRBJ1-4
v_call: TRBV18
d_call: NA
cdr3_aa: CASSPRRENEKLFF
cdr3_nt: TGTGCCAGCTCACCAAGACGGGAAAATGAAAAACTGTTTTTT

clone_size: once
j_call: TRBJ1-5
v_call: TRBV2
d_call: NA
cdr3_aa: CASTRLNSNQPQHF
cdr3_nt: TGTGCCAGCACCCGACTGAATAGCAATCAGCCCCAGCATTTT